This TCR beta chain came from a study of blood T cell repertoires in COVID-19. Across the whole study: The United States, Italy and Spain supplied acute and convalescent COVID-19 samples. Sources were T cells, B-cell-depleted T cells, or PBMCs; the material itself was cDNA or gDNA.

Study processing details: Scientists estimated how many nucleated cells there were by amplifying reference gene primers. TCRdb's copy holds only in-frame clones and misses some; the assay was immunoSEQ multiplex PCR. V and J calls and clone size are given by that table; D and trimming were obtained from the DNA. The sample holds about 87,000 clones, approximately 85% seen once. V lost 10 bases to trimming and J lost 2 bases; unmatched junction nucleotides: 4. The CDR3 consists of 13 residues. Per the germline V gene, CDR1 is MNHEY and CDR2 is SVGAGI. It was during active infection that Seattle patients were enrolled and then longitudinally followed.

Sequencing was carried out using peripheral blood. This receptor was taken from a woman of 80 years or more with COVID-19, enrolled during active disease. V and J are TRBV6-5 and TRBJ2-2; 7 bases fit TRBD1. The CDR3 is CAIRGPNTGELFF. The CDR3 DNA reads as TGTGCCATTAGGGGGCCCAACACCGGGGAGCTGTTTTTT.